Shown below are 29 T cell receptor beta chains from a single sample sequenced in a study of blood T cell repertoires in COVID-19. Clones were sequenced by immunoSEQ multiplex PCR, and TCRdb holds only the in-frame ones, with some missing. The table has about 300,000 clones, approximately 81% seen once; the top ten hold about 1.9%. The sample taken for sequencing was PBMCs or T cells enriched from blood (not recorded which). All receptors come from a woman aged 25 to 39 who had been exposed to COVID-19.

This clone was observed once. The gene calls are TRBV5-5 and TRBJ1-1; D gene uncertain. Germline V CDR1 and CDR2: SGHKS, YYEKEE (reference sequence). V lost 0 bases and J lost 3, with 12 bases in between. The CDR3 has 15 amino acids. CDR3 protein: CASSLEPKHYTEAFF. The DNA for the CDR3 is TGTGCCAGCAGCTTGGAACCGAAACATTACACTGAAGCTTTCTTT.

J is TRBJ1-2 and V is TRBV19, with TRBD1 identical over 9 bases. V lost 5 bases to trimming and J lost 6 bases; unmatched junction nucleotides: 7. There are 14 residues in the CDR3. Germline V gives CDR1 LNHDA, CDR2 SQIVND (reference sequence). CDR3 DNA sequence: TGTGCCAGTAGTCTGACAGGGGGAACCAATGGCTACACCTTC. Protein: CASSLTGGTNGYTF. Supplemented by reference TRBV19 and TRBJ1-2, the full variable domain reads DGGITQSPKYLFRKEGQNVTLSCEQNLNHDAMYWYRQDPGQGLRLIYYSQIVNDFQKGDIAEGYSVSREKKESFPLTVTSAQKNPTAFYLCASSLTGGTNGYTFGSGTRLTVV.

This chain connects TRBV2 to TRBJ2-2; TRBD1 aligns across 7 bases. Germline CDR1 reads SNHLY; CDR2 reads FYNNEI. The CDR3 contains 15 residues. Trimming removed 1 base from V and 3 bases from J; junction bases left unmatched: 2. The DNA for the CDR3 is TGTGCCAGCAGTGAAGTAGGACAGGACACCGGGGAGCTGTTTTTT. Residues: CASSEVGQDTGELFF.

The chain carries TRBV19 and TRBJ2-1, with D maybe TRBD2 (6 bases). This CDR3 spans 14 amino acids. The V and J ends lost 7 bases and 8 bases respectively, with 18 bases between them. Germline V gene data show CDR1 as LNHDA and CDR2 as SQIVND (reference sequence). The CDR3 spells CASTLGTGRYEQFF. The CDR3 DNA reads as TGTGCCAGTACCCTCGGGACTGGCCGTTATGAGCAGTTCTTC. Full variable domain (remainder filled in from reference TRBV19 and TRBJ2-1): DGGITQSPKYLFRKEGQNVTLSCEQNLNHDAMYWYRQDPGQGLRLIYYSQIVNDFQKGDIAEGYSVSREKKESFPLTVTSAQKNPTAFYLCASTLGTGRYEQFFGPGTRLTVL.

This clone was seen more than once but under ten times. Additional DNA sequences in this sample encode the identical CDR3. The chain combines TRBV6-5 with TRBJ1-1; 7 positions agree with TRBD1. The germline gives CDR1 MNHEY, CDR2 SVGAGI. The V and J ends lost 5 bases and 3 bases, in that order; junction bases with no gene match: 6. This CDR3 spans 14 amino acids. CDR3 residues: CASSPRTGYTEAFF. In nucleotides, the CDR3 is TGTGCCAGCAGTCCGAGGACAGGTTACACTGAAGCTTTCTTT.

The chain uses TRBV28 and TRBJ1-5; D is undetermined. Germline V gene lookup returns CDR1 MDHEN and CDR2 SYDVKM. Trimming removed 5 bases from V and 4 bases from J, with 12 bases in between. CDR3 length equals 14 residues. CDR3 in amino acids: CASSGFGENQPQHF. The CDR3 coding sequence is TGTGCCAGCAGTGGGTTCGGGGAGAATCAGCCCCAGCATTTT.

V is TRBV11-2 and J is TRBJ1-6; D gene unclear. CDR1 and CDR2 (germline): SGHAT, FQNNGV. Trimming removed 0 bases at V and 3 bases at J, with 9 bases between. The CDR3 consists of 16 residues. The CDR3 here is CASSLDGGDYNSPLHF. As DNA, the CDR3 is TGTGCCAGCAGCTTAGATGGCGGGGACTATAATTCACCCCTCCACTTT.

V and J are TRBV10-3 and TRBJ2-7; possible D gene TRBD1, 5 bases. CDR1 is ENHRY, CDR2 SYGVKD, per germline. The CDR3 sequence is 12 residues long. Trimming cost V 6 bases and J 3 bases, with 9 bases left between them. The CDR3 loop reads CAISDDSYEQYF. In DNA form, the CDR3 reads TGTGCCATCAGCGATGACAGCTACGAGCAGTACTTC.

This chain links TRBV10-1 with TRBJ1-6; TRBD1 is a possible D gene (5 bases). Germline assignment: CDR1 WNHNN and CDR2 SYGVQD (reference sequence). The CDR3 runs to 15 residues. V lost 3 bases and J 7 bases, leaving 13 bases between the germline ends. This CDR3 reads CASSDGATANSPLHF. In DNA form, the CDR3 reads TGCGCCAGCAGTGATGGGGCAACGGCGAATTCACCCCTCCACTTT.

This clone was seen a handful of times. Other DNA sequences in the sample encode the same CDR3. The rearrangement uses TRBV7-8 and TRBJ1-1, with D unclear. Germline loops: CDR1 SGHVS, CDR2 FQNEAQ. CDR3 length: 13 amino acids. Trimming left V 5 bases short and J 1 base short, with 8 bases between. This CDR3 reads CASSRTGNTEAFF. In DNA, the CDR3 is TGTGCCAGCAGCCGGACGGGGAACACTGAAGCTTTCTTT.

V and J are TRBV10-3 and TRBJ2-2, with TRBD2 matching over 9 bases. Germline V gene sequence: CDR1 ENHRY, CDR2 SYGVKD. J lost 1 base, V lost 7 bases, and 7 bases had no gene match. The CDR3 runs 16 residues. CDR3 coding DNA: TGTGCCATCACCGGCAGCGGGAGGCTGAACACCGGGGAGCTGTTTTTT. Translating it yields CAITGSGRLNTGELFF.

This clone appeared a few times. CDR3 DNA: TGTGCCATCAGAACAGGGGGCCCTGGAAACACCATATATTTT. It yields the protein CAIRTGGPGNTIYF. The rearrangement uses TRBV10-3 and TRBJ1-3; 9 bases are a match to TRBD1. Unmatched junction bases numbered 2, after V lost 6 bases and J lost 2 bases. Germline CDR1 and CDR2: ENHRY and SYGVKD. CDR3 size: 14 residues.

The V and J genes are TRBV15 and TRBJ1-3; 7 bases are shared with TRBD1. The J segment lost 3 bases and the V segment lost 6 bases, leaving 5 bases of the junction unmatched. This CDR3 is 14 amino acids long. Looked up from germline, CDR1 is LNHNV and CDR2 is YYDKDF (reference sequence). In DNA form, the CDR3 reads TGTGCCACCAGGGAGGGGGCAGGTGGAAACACCATATATTTT. Translated, it gives CATREGAGGNTIYF.

This clone was observed a few times. The DNA for the CDR3 is TGCGCCAGCAGCCCGAGACTGGAACTAAGCACAGATACGCAGTATTTT. Amino acid sequence: CASSPRLELSTDTQYF. The chain employs TRBV4-3 and TRBJ2-3; no reliable D call. Germline V CDR1 and CDR2: LGHNA, YSLEER. V gave up 4 bases and J gave up 0 bases, with 14 bases separating them. The CDR3 runs 16 residues.

V gene TRBV11-2 combines with J gene TRBJ1-6; unclear D gene. Trimming left V 5 bases short and J 6 bases short, with 14 bases between. This CDR3 is 15 amino acids long. Germline lookup yields CDR1 SGHAT and CDR2 FQNNGV. The CDR3: CASSPPFRGNSPLHF. The CDR3 DNA sequence: TGTGCCAGCAGCCCGCCATTCCGGGGTAATTCACCCCTCCACTTT.

J is TRBJ2-3 and V is TRBV5-4; tentative D call: TRBD2 (6 bases). The CDR3 has 15 residues. V was cut by 4 bases and J by 1 base, with 13 bases left in between. Looked up from germline, CDR1 is SGHNT and CDR2 is YYREEE (reference sequence). The CDR3 DNA reads TGTGCCAGCAGCCGTGGCCCTAGCGGCACAGATACGCAGTATTTT. Its protein product is CASSRGPSGTDTQYF.

J is TRBJ1-2 and V is TRBV2; TRBD1 matches at 11 bases. The V segment lost 8 bases and the J segment 3 bases; nucleotides outside the gene matches: 17. The CDR3 runs 18 residues. Germline-derived CDR1 and CDR2 are SNHLY and FYNNEI. CDR3 sequence: CASANPTWDRGLDYGYTF. CDR3 bases: TGTGCCAGCGCAAATCCGACGTGGGACAGGGGGTTAGACTATGGCTACACCTTC.

As DNA, the CDR3 is TGTGCCAGCAGGACAATTGGACAATCCTACGAGCAGTACTTC. It specifies CASRTIGQSYEQYF. The chain is built from TRBV28 and TRBJ2-7; TRBD1 is a possible D gene (5 bases). CDR1 is MDHEN and CDR2 is SYDVKM in the germline V gene. Trimming cost V 6 bases and J 1 base, with 13 bases left between them. This CDR3 is 14 amino acids long.

The chain employs TRBV28 and TRBJ2-2; 8 bases map to TRBD1. Losses at the gene ends were 8 bases for V and 3 bases for J; bases not matched to a gene: 5. Germline CDR1 and CDR2: MDHEN and SYDVKM. This CDR3 is 14 amino acids long. As DNA, the CDR3 is TGTGCCAGCCGATCGGGACAGGACACCGGGGAGCTGTTTTTT. Translation: CASRSGQDTGELFF.

This clone was counted many times. The chain employs TRBV5-4 and TRBJ2-7; 7 bases are a match to TRBD1. CDR3 length: 17 amino acids. The junction had 13 bases not matched to a gene; V was cut back by 4 bases and J by 0 bases. Germline-derived CDR1 and CDR2 are SGHNT and YYREEE (reference sequence). CDR3 region: CASSAIPGQWNSYEQYF. The CDR3 region has the DNA TGTGCCAGCAGCGCTATACCGGGACAGTGGAACTCCTACGAGCAGTACTTC.

The CDR3 bases are TGCAGTGCCCTCAGGGGACCTGAAGCTTTCTTT. Protein product: CSALRGPEAFF. The rearrangement uses TRBV20-1 and TRBJ1-1; the D gene is possibly TRBD1 (6 bases). Trimming took off 6 bases at V and 6 bases at J, with 11 bases between the two ends. The CDR3 is 11 residues long. The germline CDR1 and CDR2 sequences are DFQATT and SNEGSKA (reference sequence).

As DNA, the CDR3 is TGTGCCAGCAGTATTAGGGGAACCTACGAGCAGTACTTC. Translation gives CASSIRGTYEQYF. The chain couples TRBV28 to TRBJ2-7, with D perhaps TRBD1 (5 bases). V was cut by 5 bases and J by 2 bases, with 10 bases left in between. Germline V CDR1 and CDR2: MDHEN, SYDVKM. The CDR3 covers 13 residues. Together with reference TRBV28 and TRBJ2-7, the CDR3 gives the full variable domain: DVKVTQSSRYLVKRTGEKVFLECVQDMDHENMFWYRQDPGLGLRLIYFSYDVKMKEKGDIPEGYSVSREKKERFSLILESASTNQTSMYLCASSIRGTYEQYFGPGTRLTVT.

This clone was detected only a few times. The J gene is TRBJ2-5, the V gene TRBV4-3; no clear D. The V and J ends lost 0 bases and 4 bases respectively, with 9 bases between them. Germline loops: CDR1 LGHNA, CDR2 YSLEER. The CDR3 has 14 amino acids. In nucleotides, the CDR3 is TGCGCCAGCAGCCAAGAAGTTACAAGAGAGACCCAGTACTTC. Its protein product is CASSQEVTRETQYF.

The genes are TRBV18 and TRBJ1-5; TRBD1 aligns across 7 bases. This CDR3 has 14 amino acids. Trimming removed 3 bases from V and 5 bases from J; junction bases left unmatched: 4. Germline CDR1 is KGHSH and CDR2 is LQKENI. In nucleotides, the CDR3 is TGTGCCAGCTCACCTGGACAGGCTGATCAGCCCCAGCATTTT. This encodes CASSPGQADQPQHF.

The chain uses TRBV5-4 and TRBJ2-4; 12 positions match TRBD1. The CDR3 is made up of 18 amino acids. Looked up from germline, CDR1 is SGHNT and CDR2 is YYREEE (reference sequence). V was clipped by 4 bases and J by 3 bases; unmatched bases: 11. The CDR3 is CASSLPGTGGAGKNIQYF. Written as DNA, the CDR3 is TGTGCCAGCAGCCTCCCCGGGACAGGGGGCGCGGGCAAAAACATTCAGTACTTC.

This clone was detected only once. The chain links TRBV27 to TRBJ1-2; TRBD1 aligns across 7 bases. The CDR3 loop spans 14 amino acids. CDR1 is MNHEY, CDR2 SMNVEV, per germline (reference sequence). V was clipped by 4 bases and J by 4 bases; unmatched bases: 6. The CDR3 sequence: CASSSQEGAYGYTF. CDR3 DNA: TGTGCCAGCAGTTCCCAGGAGGGGGCCTATGGCTACACCTTC.

The chain carries TRBV5-6 and TRBJ2-7; 7 bases fit TRBD2. This CDR3 has 15 amino acids. Germline V lookup: CDR1 SGHDT, CDR2 YYEEEE. V gave up 1 base and J gave up 0 bases; unmatched junction bases: 4. The CDR3 bases are TGTGCCAGCAGCTTGTGGGGAGGGGCCTCCTACGAGCAGTACTTC. Its translation: CASSLWGGASYEQYF. Full variable domain (missing parts from reference TRBV5-6 and TRBJ2-7): DAGVTQSPTHLIKTRGQQVTLRCSPKSGHDTVSWYQQALGQGPQFIFQYYEEEERQRGNFPDRFSGHQFPNYSSELNVNALLLGDSALYLCASSLWGGASYEQYFGPGTRLTVT.

As for this clone: Other DNA sequences in the same sample also yield this CDR3. The chain uses TRBV28 and TRBJ1-1, with D possibly TRBD1 on 6 matching bases. V gave up 2 bases and J gave up 5 bases, with 9 bases separating them. Germline CDR1 and CDR2: MDHEN and SYDVKM. The CDR3 is made up of 13 amino acids. CDR3 bases: TGTGCCAGCAGTTTAACAGGGATTACTGAAGCTTTCTTT. Translated, it gives CASSLTGITEAFF.

This clone was counted only a few times. The rearrangement joins TRBV3-1 (or the pseudogene TRBV3-2) to TRBJ2-5; TRBD1 is a possible D gene (5 bases). CDR1 is LGHDT, CDR2 YNNKEL, per germline (reference sequence). The CDR3 is made up of 14 amino acids. The germline V and J ends were trimmed by 1 base and 4 bases, with 10 bases remaining between them. CDR3 nucleotide sequence: TGTGCCAGCAGCCAAGCATGGCAGGGAGAGACCCAGTACTTC. Translation gives CASSQAWQGETQYF.